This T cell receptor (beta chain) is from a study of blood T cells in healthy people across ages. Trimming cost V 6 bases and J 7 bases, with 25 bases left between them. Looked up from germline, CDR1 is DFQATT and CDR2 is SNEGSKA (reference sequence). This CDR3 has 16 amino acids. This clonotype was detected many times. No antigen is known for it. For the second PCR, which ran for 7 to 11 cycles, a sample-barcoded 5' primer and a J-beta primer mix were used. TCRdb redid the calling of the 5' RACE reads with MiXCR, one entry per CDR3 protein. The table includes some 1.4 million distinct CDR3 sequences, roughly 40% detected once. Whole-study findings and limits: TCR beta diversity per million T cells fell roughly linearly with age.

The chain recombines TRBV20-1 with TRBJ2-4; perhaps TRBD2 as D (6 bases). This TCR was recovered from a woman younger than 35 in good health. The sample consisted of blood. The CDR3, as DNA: TGCAGTGCCCTGCCGAAGGCGCGGGGCGCCCCGAACATTCAGTACTTC. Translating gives CSALPKARGAPNIQYF.